This T cell receptor (beta chain) appears in the sequencing data of a study of cytomegalovirus exposure and HLA in healthy donors. A remark on this clone: Its specificity is not known.

The CDR3 runs to 14 residues. Germline trimming cut 4 bases from V and 5 bases from J; bases unmatched to any gene: 8. Germline CDR1 is SGHNT and CDR2 is YYREEE (reference sequence). Whole-study findings and limits: Being indistinguishable, some V segments were excluded, TRBV6-2 and TRBV6-3 among them. It was assumed in the presence/absence analyses that sequencing depth was roughly uniform across donors. In a later analysis, TCR beta V- and J-gene trimming was associated with a missense DCLRE1C variant. Three CMV-associated chains proved CMV antigen-specific in vitro.

PCR was performed using 60 Vbeta and 13 Jbeta primers. Measured with immunoSEQ multiplex PCR; TCRdb has only the in-frame clones, and not every one. The data contain under 200,000 clones, 77% of them singletons. The sequence was collected from a woman aged 40-49 years in good health and CMV-seropositive. Source material: PBMCs. J is TRBJ2-7 and V is TRBV5-4; 8 positions match TRBD2. The CDR3 loop is CASSPAGGRNEQYF. The DNA of the CDR3 is TGTGCCAGCAGCCCGGCGGGGGGAAGGAACGAGCAGTACTTC. Using reference TRBV5-4 and TRBJ2-7 for the parts outside the CDR3, the full variable domain is ETGVTQSPTHLIKTRGQQVTLRCSSQSGHNTVSWYQQALGQGPQFIFQYYREEENGRGNFPPRFSGLQFPNYSSELNVNALELDDSALYLCASSPAGGRNEQYFGPGTRLTVT.